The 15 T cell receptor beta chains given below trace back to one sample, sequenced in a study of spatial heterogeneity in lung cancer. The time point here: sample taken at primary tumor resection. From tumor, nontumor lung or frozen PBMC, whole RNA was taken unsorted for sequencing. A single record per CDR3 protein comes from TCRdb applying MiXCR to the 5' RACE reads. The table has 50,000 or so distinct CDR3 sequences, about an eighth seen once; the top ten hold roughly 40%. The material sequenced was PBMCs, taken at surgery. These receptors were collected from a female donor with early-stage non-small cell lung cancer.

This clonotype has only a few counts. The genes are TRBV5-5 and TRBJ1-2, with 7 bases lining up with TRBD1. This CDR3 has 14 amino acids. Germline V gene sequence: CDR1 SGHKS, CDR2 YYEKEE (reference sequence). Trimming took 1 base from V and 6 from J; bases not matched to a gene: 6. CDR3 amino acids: CASSLSQGRNGYTF. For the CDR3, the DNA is TGTGCCAGCAGCTTGTCACAGGGGAGGAATGGCTACACCTTC.

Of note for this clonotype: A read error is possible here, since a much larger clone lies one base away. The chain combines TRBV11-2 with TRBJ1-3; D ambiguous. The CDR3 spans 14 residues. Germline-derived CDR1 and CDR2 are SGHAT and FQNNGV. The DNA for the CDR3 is TGTGCCAGCACCGGTTACTCCTCTGGAGACACCATATATTTT. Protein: CASTGYSSGDTIYF.

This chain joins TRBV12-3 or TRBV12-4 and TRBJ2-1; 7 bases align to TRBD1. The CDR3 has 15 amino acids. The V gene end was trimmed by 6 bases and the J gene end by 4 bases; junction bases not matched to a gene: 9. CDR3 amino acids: CASRGTGALYNEQFF. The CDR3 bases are TGTGCCAGCAGGGGAACAGGGGCTCTTTACAATGAGCAGTTCTTC.

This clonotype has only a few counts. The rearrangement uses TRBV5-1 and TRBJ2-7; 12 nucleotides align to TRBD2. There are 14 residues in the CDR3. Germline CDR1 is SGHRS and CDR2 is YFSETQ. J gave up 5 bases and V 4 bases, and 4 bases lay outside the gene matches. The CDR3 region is CASSMGLAGHEQYF. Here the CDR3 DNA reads TGCGCCAGCAGCATGGGACTAGCGGGCCACGAGCAGTACTTC.

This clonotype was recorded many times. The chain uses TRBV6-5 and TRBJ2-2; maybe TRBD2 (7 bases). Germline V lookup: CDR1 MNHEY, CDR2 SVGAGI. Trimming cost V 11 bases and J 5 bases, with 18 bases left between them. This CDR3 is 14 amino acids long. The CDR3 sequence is CALGAGAVTGELFF. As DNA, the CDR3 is TGTGCCCTGGGGGCGGGAGCGGTAACCGGGGAGCTGTTTTTT.

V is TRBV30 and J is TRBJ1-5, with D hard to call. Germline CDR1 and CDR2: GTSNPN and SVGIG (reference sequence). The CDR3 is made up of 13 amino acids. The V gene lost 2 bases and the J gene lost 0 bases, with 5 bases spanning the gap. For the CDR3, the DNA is TGTGCCTGGAGTAGTGATAGCAATCAGCCCCAGCATTTT. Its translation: CAWSSDSNQPQHF.

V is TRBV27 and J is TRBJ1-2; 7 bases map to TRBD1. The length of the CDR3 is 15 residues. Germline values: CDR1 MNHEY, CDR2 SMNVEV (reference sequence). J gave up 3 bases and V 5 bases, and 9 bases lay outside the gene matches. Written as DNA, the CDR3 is TGTGCCAGCAGTCTTATTGGGGACAGTGACTATGGCTACACCTTC. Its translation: CASSLIGDSDYGYTF.

The CDR3 loop is CASGQTRGTEAFF. In DNA form, the CDR3 reads TGTGCCAGCGGACAAACCCGAGGAACTGAAGCTTTCTTT. The chain employs TRBV3-1 and TRBJ1-1; D possibly corresponds to TRBD1 (5 bases). Trimming took 8 bases from V and 5 from J, leaving 15 bases between them. Germline CDR1 LGHDT, CDR2 YNNKEL (reference sequence). This CDR3 is 13 amino acids long. The full variable domain, rest sourced from reference TRBV3-1 and TRBJ1-1, is DTAVSQTPKYLVTQMGNDKSIKCEQNLGHDTMYWYKQDSKKFLKIMFSYNNKELIINETVPNRFSPKSPDKAHLNLHINSLELGDSAVYFCASGQTRGTEAFFGQGTRLTVV.

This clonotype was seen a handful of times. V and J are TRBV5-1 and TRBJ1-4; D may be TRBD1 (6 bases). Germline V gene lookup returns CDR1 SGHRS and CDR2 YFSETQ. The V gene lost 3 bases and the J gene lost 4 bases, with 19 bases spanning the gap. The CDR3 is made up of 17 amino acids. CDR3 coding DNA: TGCGCCAGCAGCTCGGTGGCCGGACAGACCATTAATGAAAAACTGTTTTTT. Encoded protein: CASSSVAGQTINEKLFF.

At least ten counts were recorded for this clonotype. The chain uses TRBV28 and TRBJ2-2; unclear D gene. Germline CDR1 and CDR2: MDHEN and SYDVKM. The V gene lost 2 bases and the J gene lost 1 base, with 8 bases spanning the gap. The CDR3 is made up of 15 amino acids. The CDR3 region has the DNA TGTGCCAGCAGTTTAAGAAAAGGGAACACCGGGGAGCTGTTTTTT. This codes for CASSLRKGNTGELFF.

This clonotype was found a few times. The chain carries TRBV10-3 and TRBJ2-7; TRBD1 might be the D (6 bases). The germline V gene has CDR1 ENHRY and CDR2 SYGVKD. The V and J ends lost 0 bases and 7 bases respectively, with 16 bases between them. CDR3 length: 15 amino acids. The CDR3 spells CAISESTLGAGEQYF. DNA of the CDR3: TGTGCCATCAGTGAGTCGACTCTGGGGGCAGGGGAGCAGTACTTC.

CDR3 loop: CASSSPTGAGGELFF. The DNA of the CDR3 is TGTGCCAGCAGCTCCCCCACGGGAGCAGGCGGGGAGCTGTTTTTT. This chain uses TRBV5-4 with TRBJ2-2; perhaps TRBD2 as D (6 bases). Trimming removed 3 bases from V and 7 bases from J, with 16 bases in between. Per germline, CDR1 SGHNT and CDR2 YYREEE (reference sequence). The CDR3 runs to 15 residues.

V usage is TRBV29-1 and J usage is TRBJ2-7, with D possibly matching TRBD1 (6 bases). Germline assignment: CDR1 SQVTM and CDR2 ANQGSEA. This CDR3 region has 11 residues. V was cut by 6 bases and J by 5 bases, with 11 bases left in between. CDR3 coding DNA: TGCAGCGTAGCTACAGGGAACGAGCAGTACTTC. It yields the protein CSVATGNEQYF.

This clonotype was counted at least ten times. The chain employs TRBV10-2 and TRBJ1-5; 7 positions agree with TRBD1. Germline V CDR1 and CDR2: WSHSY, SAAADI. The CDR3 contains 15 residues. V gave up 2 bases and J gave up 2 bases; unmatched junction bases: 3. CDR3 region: CASSEAGGRNQPQHF. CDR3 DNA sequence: TGCGCCAGCAGTGAGGCAGGGGGTCGCAATCAGCCCCAGCATTTT.

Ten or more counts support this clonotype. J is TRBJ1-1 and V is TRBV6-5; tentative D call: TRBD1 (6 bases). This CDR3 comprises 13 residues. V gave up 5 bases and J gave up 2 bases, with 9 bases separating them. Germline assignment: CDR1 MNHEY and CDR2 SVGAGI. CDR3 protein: CASSLQGNTEAFF. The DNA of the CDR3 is TGTGCCAGCAGTCTACAGGGAAACACTGAAGCTTTCTTT.